The entry below gives a single TCR beta chain sequence along with its context. Germline CDR1 reads MDHEN; CDR2 reads SYDVKM. The ends lost 3 bases at V and 6 bases at J; junction bases unmatched: 0. This CDR3 is 12 amino acids long. The data derive from a study of technical replicates of blood from a handful of donors. Assay used: immunoSEQ multiplex PCR; TCRdb lists only in-frame clones, some missing. The profile shows about 100,000 clones, approximately 96% of them singletons. The receptor's source is a human donor in good health. The sample was T cells isolated from PBMCs. The V gene is TRBV28, the J gene TRBJ1-2, with TRBD1 matching over 8 bases. CDR3 coding DNA: TGTGCCAGCAGTTTGACAGGGGATGGCTACACCTTC. It encodes CASSLTGDGYTF.